The 31 T cell receptor beta chains listed next were all sequenced from one sample in a study of blood T cell repertoires in COVID-19. Sequencing was performed with immunoSEQ multiplex PCR; in TCRdb, only in-frame clones are kept and a portion is missing. The sample comprises roughly 190,000 clones, roughly 87% of which are singletons, and around 2% rests with the top ten. Sequenced material: PBMCs or T cells enriched from blood (not recorded which). These receptors came from a woman between 25 and 40 years old who had recovered from COVID-19.

The chain carries TRBV28 and TRBJ1-4; no definite D call. Germline V lookup: CDR1 MDHEN, CDR2 SYDVKM. There are 13 residues in the CDR3. The V gene lost 3 bases and the J gene lost 7 bases, with 9 bases spanning the gap. The CDR3 DNA follows: TGTGCCAGCAGTTTCCAGGATAGTGAAAAACTGTTTTTT. This sequence encodes CASSFQDSEKLFF.

The V and J genes are TRBV12-5 and TRBJ1-1; D possibly corresponds to TRBD1 (5 bases). Germline CDR1 reads LGHNT; CDR2 reads FRNRAP. V was clipped by 2 bases and J by 7 bases, with 11 bases between them. The CDR3 runs 13 residues. CDR3 sequence: CASGLMEGLEAFF. DNA for the CDR3: TGTGCTAGTGGTTTGATGGAGGGACTTGAAGCTTTCTTT. The full variable domain, with the rest looked up from reference TRBV12-5 and TRBJ1-1, is DARVTQTPRHKVTEMGQEVTMRCQPILGHNTVFWYRQTMMQGLELLAYFRNRAPLDDSGMPKDRFSAEMPDATLATLKIQPSEPRDSAVYFCASGLMEGLEAFFGQGTRLTVV.

This chain connects TRBV28 to TRBJ2-7, with TRBD2 matching over 16 bases. The CDR3 spans 15 residues. CDR1 and CDR2 from the germline V gene are MDHEN and SYDVKM. Trimming removed 7 bases from V and 5 bases from J; junction bases left unmatched: 5. The CDR3 protein is CASNWGLAGGNEQYF. CDR3 nucleotides: TGTGCCAGCAATTGGGGACTAGCGGGAGGGAACGAGCAGTACTTC.

This clone occurred a few times. V is TRBV11-3 and J is TRBJ2-7; possible D gene TRBD1, 6 bases. Germline V lookup: CDR1 SGHNT, CDR2 YENEEA. V was clipped by 0 bases and J by 2 bases, with 11 bases between them. The CDR3 has 15 residues. CDR3 nucleotide sequence: TGTGCCAGCAGCTTAGAATGGGACACTACCTACGAGCAGTACTTC. Translation: CASSLEWDTTYEQYF. The full variable domain, in which reference TRBV11-3 and TRBJ2-7 provide the parts outside the CDR3, is EAGVVQSPRYKIIEKKQPVAFWCNPISGHNTLYWYLQNLGQGPELLIRYENEEAVDDSQLPKDRFSAERLKGVDSTLKIQPAELGDSAVYLCASSLEWDTTYEQYFGPGTRLTVT.

The chain is built from TRBV18 and TRBJ2-7; 11 bases are a match to TRBD2. With 2 bases clipped from V and 6 bases from J, the junction kept 15 bases outside the gene matches. The CDR3 spans 18 residues. Per germline, CDR1 KGHSH and CDR2 LQKENI. The CDR3 sequence is CASSPLGTSGSSVSEQYF. The CDR3 bases are TGTGCCAGCTCACCATTAGGGACTAGCGGTTCGTCAGTAAGCGAGCAGTACTTC.

This chain joins TRBV28 and TRBJ2-3; D call uncertain. The CDR3 consists of 12 residues. Germline values: CDR1 MDHEN, CDR2 SYDVKM. With 10 bases removed from V and 4 bases from J, the gap between germline ends came to 12 bases. CDR3 nucleotide sequence: TGTGCCACCGAGAAACCGGCAGATACGCAGTATTTT. Its translation: CATEKPADTQYF.

The rearrangement joins TRBV7-3 to TRBJ2-2; 9 bases fit TRBD1. The CDR3 extends over 16 amino acids. From germline, CDR1 is SGHTA and CDR2 FQGTGA. Trimming at V came to 2 bases and at J to 5 bases, leaving 6 bases not matched to a gene. DNA of the CDR3: TGTGCCAGCAGCTTACTGACAGGGGGGACGACCGGGGAGCTGTTTTTT. Translating gives CASSLLTGGTTGELFF.

The V gene is TRBV9, the J gene TRBJ1-1, with a tentative D call TRBD1 (5 bases). The CDR3 totals 14 residues. Germline V lookup: CDR1 SGDLS, CDR2 YYNGEE. Between the trimmed V and J ends, which lost 0 bases and 11 bases, there was a span of 17 bases. CDR3 sequence reads: CASSVGDRPEKAFF. CDR3 bases: TGTGCCAGCAGCGTAGGAGACAGACCAGAGAAGGCTTTCTTT.

The rearrangement joins TRBV5-1 to TRBJ1-1, with 10 bases fitting TRBD1. Germline loops: CDR1 SGHRS, CDR2 YFSETQ. J gave up 3 bases and V 0 bases, and 5 bases lay outside the gene matches. CDR3 size: 16 residues. The CDR3 nucleotides are TGCGCCAGCAGCTTGGCCAGGACAGGGGGGGACACTGAAGCTTTCTTT. Residues: CASSLARTGGDTEAFF.

The chain uses TRBV12-3 or TRBV12-4 and TRBJ2-7; 7 positions agree with TRBD1. J gave up 4 bases and V 6 bases, and 6 bases lay outside the gene matches. This CDR3 has 13 residues. Here the CDR3 DNA reads TGTGCCAGCAGAAAGGGGGCGCGATACGAGCAGTACTTC. This sequence encodes CASRKGARYEQYF.

This clone showed up just once. The chain combines TRBV27 with TRBJ1-2; no firm D call. Germline V CDR1 and CDR2: MNHEY, SMNVEV (reference sequence). CDR3 length: 15 residues. V lost 5 bases to trimming and J lost 3 bases, with 16 bases between them. CDR3 DNA sequence: TGTGCCAGCAGTATTTACCCCGGGAGCTACTATGGCTACACCTTC. It translates to CASSIYPGSYYGYTF.

The genes are TRBV5-1 and TRBJ2-3, with TRBD2 as a possible D gene (5 bases). Trimming took off 4 bases at V and 5 bases at J, with 14 bases between the two ends. There are 14 residues in the CDR3. Germline V gene sequence: CDR1 SGHRS, CDR2 YFSETQ. In DNA, the CDR3 is TGCGCCAGCAGCCCCCGCCTACTAGGAGATACGCAGTATTTT. It yields the protein CASSPRLLGDTQYF.

CDR3 DNA sequence: TGTGCCAGCAGCTCAGGGGGGGCCTATGAGCAGTTCTTC. Translation: CASSSGGAYEQFF. V usage is TRBV13 and J usage is TRBJ2-1; D is perhaps TRBD1 or TRBD2 (7 bases each). The CDR3 consists of 13 residues. V gave up 4 bases and J gave up 8 bases, with 12 bases separating them. The germline gives CDR1 PRHDT, CDR2 FYEKMQ (reference sequence).

V gene TRBV12-3 or TRBV12-4 combines with J gene TRBJ2-5, with D tentatively TRBD2 (6 bases). V was shortened by 6 bases and J by 2 bases, with 10 bases between the two germline ends. This CDR3 contains 13 residues. DNA for the CDR3: TGTGCCAGCAGCCTCGGGACTCAAGAGACCCAGTACTTC. Protein sequence: CASSLGTQETQYF.

The sample holds one count of this clone. This chain links TRBV2 with TRBJ2-2, with 7 nucleotides matching TRBD2. V trimming: 8 bases; J trimming: 3 bases; junction bases outside the gene matches: 3. The CDR3 has 13 amino acids. Germline V gives CDR1 SNHLY, CDR2 FYNNEI. The CDR3 reads CASRDYDTGELFF. The CDR3 DNA sequence: TGTGCCAGCCGGGACTACGACACCGGGGAGCTGTTTTTT.

The V call is TRBV29-1, the J call TRBJ2-3, with a weak D call TRBD2 (6 bases). The germline V and J ends were trimmed by 6 bases and 4 bases, with 11 bases remaining between them. Germline V lookup: CDR1 SQVTM, CDR2 ANQGSEA. The CDR3 is made up of 12 amino acids. The CDR3 DNA reads TGCAGCGTGCCCCGGGAGCCAGATACGCAGTATTTT. Translation: CSVPREPDTQYF.

The CDR3 loop is CASSPGTGGYYGYTF. DNA of the CDR3: TGTGCCAGCAGCCCCGGGACAGGGGGATACTATGGCTACACCTTC. The rearrangement uses TRBV27 and TRBJ1-2, with TRBD1 identical over 11 bases. J was trimmed by 3 bases and V by 6 bases; bases with no gene match: 6. The length of the CDR3 is 15 residues. The germline V gene encodes CDR1 MNHEY and CDR2 SMNVEV (reference sequence).

J is TRBJ1-2 and V is TRBV19; 7 bases fit TRBD1. CDR3 size: 14 residues. The germline V gene encodes CDR1 LNHDA and CDR2 SQIVND (reference sequence). The J segment lost 2 bases and the V segment lost 7 bases, leaving 7 bases of the junction unmatched. The CDR3 region has the DNA TGTGCCAGTACCAAATTGGACAGGAACTATGGCTACACCTTC. This codes for CASTKLDRNYGYTF.

V usage is TRBV19 and J usage is TRBJ2-1, with 8 bases fitting TRBD2. V trimming: 5 bases; J trimming: 8 bases; junction bases outside the gene matches: 14. This CDR3 is built from 16 residues. Germline V CDR1 and CDR2: LNHDA, SQIVND (reference sequence). DNA of the CDR3: TGTGCCAGTAGTTCCTGGGCGGATAGCGGGGACTATGAGCAGTTCTTC. Its protein is CASSSWADSGDYEQFF. The full variable domain, rest sourced from reference TRBV19 and TRBJ2-1, is DGGITQSPKYLFRKEGQNVTLSCEQNLNHDAMYWYRQDPGQGLRLIYYSQIVNDFQKGDIAEGYSVSREKKESFPLTVTSAQKNPTAFYLCASSSWADSGDYEQFFGPGTRLTVL.

This sequence joins TRBV28 and TRBJ1-1; weak D call: TRBD1 (6 bases). This CDR3 has 14 residues. Between the trimmed V and J ends, which lost 3 bases and 5 bases, there was a span of 13 bases. CDR1 and CDR2 from the germline V gene are MDHEN and SYDVKM. The CDR3 DNA is TGTGCCAGCAGTTTGTCAGGGGATTGGACTGAAGCTTTCTTT. As protein: CASSLSGDWTEAFF. The full variable domain, in which reference TRBV28 and TRBJ1-1 provide the parts outside the CDR3, is DVKVTQSSRYLVKRTGEKVFLECVQDMDHENMFWYRQDPGLGLRLIYFSYDVKMKEKGDIPEGYSVSREKKERFSLILESASTNQTSMYLCASSLSGDWTEAFFGQGTRLTVV.

The chain joins TRBV6-5 to TRBJ1-1, with unresolved D. This CDR3 is 13 amino acids long. Deletions cut 5 bases from V and 3 bases from J, with 10 bases between. Germline V lookup: CDR1 MNHEY, CDR2 SVGAGI. This CDR3 reads CASSKNRDTEAFF. DNA for the CDR3: TGTGCCAGCAGTAAAAACAGAGACACTGAAGCTTTCTTT.

The rearrangement joins TRBV4-2 to TRBJ2-3, with 10 positions matching TRBD2. Germline V gives CDR1 LGHNA, CDR2 YNFKEQ. CDR3 length: 16 amino acids. Trimming removed 4 bases from V and 1 base from J; junction bases left unmatched: 5. The CDR3 protein is CASSPYLAGGTDTQYF. The CDR3 DNA follows: TGTGCCAGCAGCCCCTACCTAGCGGGGGGCACAGATACGCAGTATTTT.

V gene TRBV2 combines with J gene TRBJ1-2; D not certain. This CDR3 has 13 amino acids. Germline V gene data show CDR1 as SNHLY and CDR2 as FYNNEI. V was clipped by 3 bases and J by 4 bases, with 9 bases between them. CDR3 nucleotide sequence: TGTGCCAGCAGTGAGTTTCATAGCTATGGCTACACCTTC. Amino acid sequence: CASSEFHSYGYTF. The full variable domain, with the rest looked up from reference TRBV2 and TRBJ1-2, is EPEVTQTPSHQVTQMGQEVILRCVPISNHLYFYWYRQILGQKVEFLVSFYNNEISEKSEIFDDQFSVERPDGSNFTLKIRSTKLEDSAMYFCASSEFHSYGYTFGSGTRLTVV.

The chain uses TRBV27 and TRBJ2-3; a possible D gene is TRBD2 (5 bases). The CDR3 loop spans 15 amino acids. Trimming took off 2 bases at V and 4 bases at J, with 13 bases between the two ends. Per the germline V gene, CDR1 is MNHEY and CDR2 is SMNVEV (reference sequence). CDR3 sequence (DNA): TGTGCCAGCAGTTTAGGGATAGCGTGGCCAGATACGCAGTATTTT. It is translated as CASSLGIAWPDTQYF.

The chain combines TRBV6-4 with TRBJ1-5; a possible D gene is TRBD1 (6 bases). CDR1 is MRHNA and CDR2 is SNTAGT in the germline V gene. With 6 bases removed from V and 5 bases from J, the gap between germline ends came to 14 bases. This CDR3 is built from 14 residues. Written as DNA, the CDR3 is TGTGCCAGCAGATCGGGGGGCGTTGATCAGCCCCAGCATTTT. Protein: CASRSGGVDQPQHF.

In nucleotides, the CDR3 is TGTGCCAGCAGCCAGGAACTCGTCGACAGAAGATTACCCTATCAGCCCCAGCATTTT. Encoded protein: CASSQELVDRRLPYQPQHF. The V call is TRBV4-2, the J call TRBJ1-5, with D possibly TRBD1 on 5 matching bases. The germline V gene encodes CDR1 LGHNA and CDR2 YNFKEQ. The CDR3 has 19 amino acids. The germline V and J ends were trimmed by 3 bases and 5 bases, with 26 bases remaining between them.

Note on this clone: At the DNA level, this CDR3 is encoded by other sequences in the same sample as well. The chain combines TRBV7-9 with TRBJ2-1, with TRBD1 as a possible D gene (6 bases). There are 13 residues in the CDR3. V lost 5 bases, J lost 7 bases, and 12 bases lay in between. In germline, CDR1 is SEHNR, CDR2 FQNEAQ (reference sequence). CDR3 nucleotides: TGTGCCAGCAGCCTTATACAGGGTAATGAGCAGTTCTTC. Amino acid sequence: CASSLIQGNEQFF.

In this sample, this clone turned up once. This chain connects TRBV7-3 to TRBJ2-1; no clear D gene. The CDR3 contains 12 residues. Trimming took off 0 bases at V and 6 bases at J, with 3 bases between the two ends. CDR1 is SGHTA and CDR2 is FQGTGA in the germline V gene. CDR3 sequence: CASSLTSNEQFF. CDR3 in DNA: TGTGCCAGCAGCTTAACGAGCAATGAGCAGTTCTTC.

V usage is TRBV3-1 (or the pseudogene TRBV3-2) and J usage is TRBJ2-1, with D perhaps TRBD2 (6 bases). V was pared by 4 bases and J by 9 bases, with 13 bases between. Germline V gene data show CDR1 as LGHDT and CDR2 as YNNKEL (reference sequence). This CDR3 comprises 13 residues. As DNA, the CDR3 is TGTGCCAGCAGCCCGACTAGGTCGGGTGAGCAGTTCTTC. Translated: CASSPTRSGEQFF.

The chain recombines TRBV5-6 with TRBJ2-7, with TRBD2 as a possible D gene (5 bases). The CDR3 is 13 residues long. CDR1 is SGHDT, CDR2 YYEEEE, per germline. Trimming removed 1 base from V and 5 bases from J, with 10 bases in between. The CDR3 protein is CASSLFQADEQYF. CDR3 DNA sequence: TGTGCCAGCAGCTTGTTTCAAGCGGACGAGCAGTACTTC.

The V and J genes are TRBV29-1 and TRBJ1-4; 9 bases are a match to TRBD1. Germline trimming cut 1 base from V and 5 bases from J; bases unmatched to any gene: 2. CDR1 is SQVTM, CDR2 ANQGSEA, per germline. The CDR3 totals 14 residues. CDR3 nucleotides: TGCAGCGTTGAAGGCGGGACAGGGAATGAAAAACTGTTTTTT. Its protein product is CSVEGGTGNEKLFF.